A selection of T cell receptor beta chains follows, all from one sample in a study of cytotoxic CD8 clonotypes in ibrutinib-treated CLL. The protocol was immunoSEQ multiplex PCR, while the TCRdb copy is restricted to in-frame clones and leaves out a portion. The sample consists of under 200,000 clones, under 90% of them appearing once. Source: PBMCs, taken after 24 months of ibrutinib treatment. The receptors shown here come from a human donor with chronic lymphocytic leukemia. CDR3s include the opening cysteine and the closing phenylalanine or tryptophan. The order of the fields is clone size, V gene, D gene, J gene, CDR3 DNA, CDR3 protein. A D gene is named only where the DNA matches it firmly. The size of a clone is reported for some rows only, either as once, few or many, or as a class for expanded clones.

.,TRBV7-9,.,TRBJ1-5,TGTGCCAGCAGCGCCTGGGGAGGGCCCAATCAGCCCCAGCATTTT,CASSAWGGPNQPQHF
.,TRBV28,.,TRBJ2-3,TGTGCCAGCAGTTTATGGCGGGGGCGCCCCACAGATACGCAGTATTTT,CASSLWRGRPTDTQYF
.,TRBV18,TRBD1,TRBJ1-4,TGTGCCAGCTCAGAGGGGGCGCCAACTAATGAAAAACTGTTTTTT,CASSEGAPTNEKLFF
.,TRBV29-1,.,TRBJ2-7,TGCAGCGTTGAAGGGGGGGCGGTCTACGAGCAGTACTTC,CSVEGGAVYEQYF
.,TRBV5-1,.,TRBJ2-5,TGCGCCAGCAGCTTGGTACCGGACACACAAGAGACCCAGTACTTC,CASSLVPDTQETQYF
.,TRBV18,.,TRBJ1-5,TGTGCCAGCTCCCCGGGGGCCAGGGACGTCGATCAGCCCCAGCATTTT,CASSPGARDVDQPQHF
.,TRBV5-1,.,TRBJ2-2,TGCGCCAGCAGCTTCGGGGGCGGGAACACCGGGGAGCTGTTTTTT,CASSFGGGNTGELFF
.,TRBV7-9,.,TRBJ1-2,TGTGCCAGCAGCGCCCAACAGGGAATGGGCTACACCTTC,CASSAQQGMGYTF
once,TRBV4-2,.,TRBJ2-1,TGTGCCAGCAGCCAAGTTATGGCAGCCACTCCGGGTGAGCAGTTCTTC,CASSQVMAATPGEQFF
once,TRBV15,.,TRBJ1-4,TGTGCCACTTGGCGGCAGTCCGCAACTAATGAAAAACTGTTTTTT,CATWRQSATNEKLFF
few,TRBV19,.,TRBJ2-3,TGTGCCAGTAGAAGGGGAAGGGCAAGCACAGATACGCAGTATTTT,CASRRGRASTDTQYF
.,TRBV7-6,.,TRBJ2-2,TGTGCCAGCAGCTTAAATGGGTTCTTGAATACCGGGGAGCTGTTTTTT,CASSLNGFLNTGELFF
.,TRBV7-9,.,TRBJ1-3,TGTGCCAGCAGCTCCCCGGGAGTAGAAGGAAACACCATATATTTT,CASSSPGVEGNTIYF
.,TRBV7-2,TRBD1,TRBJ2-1,TGTGCCAGCAGCATGACAGGGGGGCTCTACAATGAGCAGTTCTTC,CASSMTGGLYNEQFF
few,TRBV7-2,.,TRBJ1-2,TGTGCCAGCAGCCCCGCGGGAGCTAACTATGGCTACACCTTC,CASSPAGANYGYTF
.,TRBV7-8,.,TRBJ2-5,TGTGCCAGCACCTTAGAACCGGGACCGCTTGGGGAGACCCAGTACTTC,CASTLEPGPLGETQYF
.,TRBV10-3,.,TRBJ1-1,TGTGCCTCTAATCGGGGCATGAACACTGAAGCTTTCTTT,CASNRGMNTEAFF
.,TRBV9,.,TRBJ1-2,TGTGCCAGCAGCGTAGAGGCAAACTATGGCTACACCTTC,CASSVEANYGYTF
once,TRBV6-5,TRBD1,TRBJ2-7,TGTGCCAGCCGTAGAGGGACAGGGGGCTACGAGCAGTACTTC,CASRRGTGGYEQYF
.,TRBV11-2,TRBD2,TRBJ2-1,TGTGCCAGCAGCTTAGGGAGCGGGGGATACAATGAGCAGTTCTTC,CASSLGSGGYNEQFF
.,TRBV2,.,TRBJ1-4,TGTGCCAGCAGTGACCAGGGCGGAACTAATGAAAAACTGTTTTTT,CASSDQGGTNEKLFF
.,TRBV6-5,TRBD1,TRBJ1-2,TGTGCCAGCAGTGAGGGGGCGAGACTAGATGGCTACACCTTC,CASSEGARLDGYTF
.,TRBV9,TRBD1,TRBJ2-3,TGTGCCAGCAGCGTAGTAACAGGGGCAAGCACAGATACGCAGTATTTT,CASSVVTGASTDTQYF
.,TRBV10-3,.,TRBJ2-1,TGTGCCATCAGTGAGTCGGCTCAGCGAGCAGAGCAGTTCTTC,CAISESAQRAEQFF
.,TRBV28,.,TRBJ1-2,TGTGCCAGCAGTTCCACGAACGGAAACTATGGCTACACCTTC,CASSSTNGNYGYTF
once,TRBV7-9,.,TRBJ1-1,TGTGCCAGCAGCTTAGTAATGCACACTGAAGCTTTCTTT,CASSLVMHTEAFF
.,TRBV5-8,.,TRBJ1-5,TGTGCCAGCAGCACAGGACAGCCAAGGGAGCCCCAGCATTTT,CASSTGQPREPQHF
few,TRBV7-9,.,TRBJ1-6,TGTGCCAGCAGCGCACGGGACACCTATAATTCACCCCTCCACTTT,CASSARDTYNSPLHF
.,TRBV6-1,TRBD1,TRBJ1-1,TGTGCCAGCAGTGTAGGGGGACGAACAGGGGTTATCGGGACTGAAGCTTTCTTT,CASSVGGRTGVIGTEAFF
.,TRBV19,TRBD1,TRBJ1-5,TGTGCCAGTAGCTCAGGGGGGCTAATCCATCAGCCCCAGCATTTT,CASSSGGLIHQPQHF
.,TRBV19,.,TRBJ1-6,TGTGCCAGTACCCAGGGTCTCGGTTCACCCCTCCACTTT,CASTQGLGSPLHF
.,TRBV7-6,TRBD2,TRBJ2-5,TGTGCCAGCAGCCGACGGGGGGGAGAGACCCAGTACTTC,CASSRRGGETQYF
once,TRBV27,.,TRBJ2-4,TGTGCCAGCAGTTCCCCAGGGGCAAAAAACATTCAGTACTTC,CASSSPGAKNIQYF
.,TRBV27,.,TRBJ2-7,TGTGCCAGCAGTTTACGGGGGCCCTACGAGCAGTACTTC,CASSLRGPYEQYF
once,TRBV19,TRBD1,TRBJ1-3,TGTGCCAGTAGTTCCCGACAGGGGGCTGGAGGAAACACCATATATTTT,CASSSRQGAGGNTIYF
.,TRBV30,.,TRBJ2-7,TGTGCCTGGAGTGTATGGGGGCAAATCTACGAGCAGTACTTC,CAWSVWGQIYEQYF
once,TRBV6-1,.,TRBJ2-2,TGTGCCAGCAGTGCCTCGAAGTGGGGGAGGGGGGACTACACCGGGGAGCTGTTTTTT,CASSASKWGRGDYTGELFF
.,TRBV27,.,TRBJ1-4,TGTGCCAGCAGACCGTGGGACGGAGATGAAAAACTGTTTTTT,CASRPWDGDEKLFF
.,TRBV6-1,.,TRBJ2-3,TGTGCCAGCAGTGAAGCCCTCGTAGGGCCCGATACGCAGTATTTT,CASSEALVGPDTQYF
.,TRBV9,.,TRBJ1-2,TGTGCCAGCAGCCCCGGGGAGTATTACTATGGCTACACCTTC,CASSPGEYYYGYTF
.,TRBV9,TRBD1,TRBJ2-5,TGTGCCAGCAGCATCAGCGGACAGGAGACTGAGACCCAGTACTTC,CASSISGQETETQYF
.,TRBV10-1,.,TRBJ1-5,TGCGCCAGCAGCCATATACCCTCGGGGGATAGCAATCAGCCCCAGCATTTT,CASSHIPSGDSNQPQHF
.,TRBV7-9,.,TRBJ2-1,TGTGCCAGCAGCCCCCTCCGGAGTTCCTACAATGAGCAGTTCTTC,CASSPLRSSYNEQFF
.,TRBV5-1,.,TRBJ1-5,TGCGCCAGCAGCTGGGATGACACCAGCAATCAGCCCCAGCATTTT,CASSWDDTSNQPQHF
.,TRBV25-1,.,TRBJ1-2,TGTGCCAGCAGTGAACCCGACACTTTATCCGTCTATGGCTACACCTTC,CASSEPDTLSVYGYTF
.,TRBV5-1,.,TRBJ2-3,TGCGCCAGCAGCTCTAGCACAGATACGCAGTATTTT,CASSSSTDTQYF
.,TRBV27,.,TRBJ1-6,TGTGCCAGCAGTACACCGGGGTGGAATTCACCCCTCCACTTT,CASSTPGWNSPLHF
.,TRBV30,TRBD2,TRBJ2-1,TGTGCCCAAAAGGTGGGCAGCGGGAGTTTCCATGAGCAGTTCTTC,CAQKVGSGSFHEQFF
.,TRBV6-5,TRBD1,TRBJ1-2,TGTGCCAGCAATCCGACAGGGGCCACTGCTCACACCTTC,CASNPTGATAHTF
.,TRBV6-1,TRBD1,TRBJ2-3,TGTGCCAGCAGCGCCGGGACAGGGGGCCGGGATACGCAGTATTTT,CASSAGTGGRDTQYF
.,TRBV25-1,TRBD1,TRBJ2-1,TGTGCACAGGACAGGGCGGGTGAGCAGTTCTTC,CAQDRAGEQFF
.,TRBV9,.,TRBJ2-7,TGTGCCAGCAGCGTAGGGCTAGCGACCACCTACGAGCAGTACTTC,CASSVGLATTYEQYF
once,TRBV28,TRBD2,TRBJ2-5,TGTGCCAGCGGACTAGGTGGAGAGACCCAGTACTTC,CASGLGGETQYF
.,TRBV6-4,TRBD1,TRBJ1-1,TGTGCCAGCAGAGAGACAGGGTTGGCTGAAGCTTTCTTT,CASRETGLAEAFF
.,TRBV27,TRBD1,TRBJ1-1,TGTGCCAGCAGTGTAGACAGGGCCCGCACTGAAGCTTTCTTT,CASSVDRARTEAFF
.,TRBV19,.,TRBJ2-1,TGTGCCAGTAGTATTGGCACTAGCTCCTACAATGAGCAGTTCTTC,CASSIGTSSYNEQFF
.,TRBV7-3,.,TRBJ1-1,TGTGCCAGCAGCTTAAACAGGATGAACACTGAAGCTTTCTTT,CASSLNRMNTEAFF
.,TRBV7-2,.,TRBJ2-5,TGTGCCAGCGGGGGAGTGGCGGGGAGAGGGGAGACCCAGTACTTC,CASGGVAGRGETQYF